This T cell receptor beta chain emerged from a study of blood T cell repertoires in COVID-19. Assay: immunoSEQ multiplex PCR; the TCRdb copy retains only in-frame clones and omits some. The sample contains hundreds of thousands of clones, 75% to 90% of which appear only once. V lost 5 bases and J lost 0; bases outside the gene matches: 14. The CDR3 spans 18 residues. Germline V gene lookup returns CDR1 SGHVS and CDR2 FQNEAQ. The sequenced sample consisted of PBMCs or T cells enriched from blood (not recorded which). The TCR was taken from a man aged 25 to 40 who had recovered from COVID-19. J is TRBJ2-7 and V is TRBV7-8; 9 bases align to TRBD2. Here the CDR3 DNA reads TGTGCCAGCAGCCCTAGCGGGGCTCTCAAATTTTTCTCCTACGAGCAGTACTTC. Protein sequence: CASSPSGALKFFSYEQYF.